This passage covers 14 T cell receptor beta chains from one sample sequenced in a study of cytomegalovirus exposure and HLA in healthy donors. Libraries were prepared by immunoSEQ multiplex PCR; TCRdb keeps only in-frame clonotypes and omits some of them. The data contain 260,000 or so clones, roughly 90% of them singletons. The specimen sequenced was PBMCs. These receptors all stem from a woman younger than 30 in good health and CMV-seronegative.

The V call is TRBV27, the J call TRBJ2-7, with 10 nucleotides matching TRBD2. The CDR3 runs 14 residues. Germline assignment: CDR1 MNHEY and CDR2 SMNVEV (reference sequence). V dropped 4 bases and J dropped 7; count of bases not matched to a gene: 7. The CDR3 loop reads CASSSRTSGREQYF. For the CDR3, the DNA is TGTGCCAGCAGTTCCCGGACTAGCGGAAGAGAGCAGTACTTC.

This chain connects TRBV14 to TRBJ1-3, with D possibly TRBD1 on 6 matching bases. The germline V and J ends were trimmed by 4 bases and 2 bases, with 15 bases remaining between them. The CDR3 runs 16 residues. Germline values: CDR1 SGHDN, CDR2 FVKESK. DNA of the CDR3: TGTGCCAGCAGCCTCTTTCAGGGGCGCGCTGGAAACACCATATATTTT. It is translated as CASSLFQGRAGNTIYF.

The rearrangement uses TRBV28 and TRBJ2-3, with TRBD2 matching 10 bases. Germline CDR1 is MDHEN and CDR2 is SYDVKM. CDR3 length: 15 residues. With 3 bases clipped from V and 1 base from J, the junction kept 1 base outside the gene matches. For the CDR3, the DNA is TGTGCCAGCAGTTTCGGGACTAGCGGCACAGATACGCAGTATTTT. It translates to CASSFGTSGTDTQYF.

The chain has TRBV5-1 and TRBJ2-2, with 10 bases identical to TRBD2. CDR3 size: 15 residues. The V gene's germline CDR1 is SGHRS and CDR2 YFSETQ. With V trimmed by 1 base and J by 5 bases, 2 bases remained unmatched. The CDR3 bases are TGCGCCAGCAGCTTGAGCGGGAGGGGGACCGGGGAGCTGTTTTTT. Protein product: CASSLSGRGTGELFF.

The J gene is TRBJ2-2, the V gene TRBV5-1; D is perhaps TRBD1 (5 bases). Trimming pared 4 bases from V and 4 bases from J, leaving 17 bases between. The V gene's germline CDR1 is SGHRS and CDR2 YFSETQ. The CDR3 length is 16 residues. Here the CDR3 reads CASSPLGHKGTGELFF. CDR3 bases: TGCGCCAGCAGCCCTCTCGGACATAAGGGCACCGGGGAGCTGTTTTTT.

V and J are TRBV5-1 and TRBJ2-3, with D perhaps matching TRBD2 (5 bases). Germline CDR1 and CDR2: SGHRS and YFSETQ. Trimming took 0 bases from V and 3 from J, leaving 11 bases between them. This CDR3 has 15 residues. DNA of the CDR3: TGCGCCAGCAGCTTGGCCCATCCGGGGACAGATACGCAGTATTTT. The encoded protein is CASSLAHPGTDTQYF.

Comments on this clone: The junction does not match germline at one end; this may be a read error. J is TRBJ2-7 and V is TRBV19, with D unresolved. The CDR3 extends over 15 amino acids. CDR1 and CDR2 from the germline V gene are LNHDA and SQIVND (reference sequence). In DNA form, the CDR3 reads TGTGCCAGCAGTATGTCTCAGTCCAGCTCCTACGAGCAGTACTTC. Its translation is CASSMSQSSSYEQYF. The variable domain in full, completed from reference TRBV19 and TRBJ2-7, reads DGGITQSPKYLFRKEGQNVTLSCEQNLNHDAMYWYRQDPGQGLRLIYYSQIVNDFQKGDIAEGYSVSREKKESFPLTVTSAQKNPTAFYLCASSMSQSSSYEQYFGPGTRLTVT.

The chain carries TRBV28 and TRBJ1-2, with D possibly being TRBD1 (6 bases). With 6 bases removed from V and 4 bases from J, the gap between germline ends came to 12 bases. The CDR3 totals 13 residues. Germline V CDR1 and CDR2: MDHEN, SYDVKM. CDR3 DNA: TGTGCCAGCAGCCTAACAGGGACCTATGGCTACACCTTC. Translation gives CASSLTGTYGYTF.

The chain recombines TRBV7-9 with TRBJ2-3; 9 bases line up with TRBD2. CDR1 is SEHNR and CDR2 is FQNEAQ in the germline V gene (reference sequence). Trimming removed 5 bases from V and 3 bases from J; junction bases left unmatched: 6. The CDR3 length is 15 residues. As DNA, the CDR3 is TGTGCCAGCAGCGCTCAAGCGGGAGGTACAGATACGCAGTATTTT. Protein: CASSAQAGGTDTQYF.

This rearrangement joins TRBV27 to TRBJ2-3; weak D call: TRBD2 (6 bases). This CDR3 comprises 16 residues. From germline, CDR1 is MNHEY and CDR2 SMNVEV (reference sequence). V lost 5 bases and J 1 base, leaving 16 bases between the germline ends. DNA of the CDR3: TGTGCCAGCAGTCTCCTCCGGGCTAGCGGCACAGATACGCAGTATTTT. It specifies CASSLLRASGTDTQYF.

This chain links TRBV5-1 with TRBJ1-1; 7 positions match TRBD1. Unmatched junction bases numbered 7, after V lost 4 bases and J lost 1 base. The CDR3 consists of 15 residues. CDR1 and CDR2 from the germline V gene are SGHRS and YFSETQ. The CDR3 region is CASSLTGVTNTEAFF. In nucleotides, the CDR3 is TGCGCCAGCAGCCTAACAGGGGTGACGAACACTGAAGCTTTCTTT.

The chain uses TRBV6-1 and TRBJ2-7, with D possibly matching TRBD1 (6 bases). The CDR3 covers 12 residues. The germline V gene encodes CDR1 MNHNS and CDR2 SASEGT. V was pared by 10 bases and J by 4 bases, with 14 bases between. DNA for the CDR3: TGTGCCACCACGACAGGATTATACGAGCAGTACTTC. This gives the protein CATTTGLYEQYF.

The CDR3 is CASSLGLSGALSGNTIYF. The CDR3, as DNA: TGTGCCAGCAGTTTGGGACTATCGGGGGCACTCTCTGGAAACACCATATATTTT. This chain links TRBV28 with TRBJ1-3; D perhaps matches TRBD1 (6 bases). This CDR3 has 18 amino acids. The V end lost 3 bases, the J end lost 0 bases, and 18 bases lay between the germline ends. CDR1 is MDHEN and CDR2 is SYDVKM in the germline V gene.

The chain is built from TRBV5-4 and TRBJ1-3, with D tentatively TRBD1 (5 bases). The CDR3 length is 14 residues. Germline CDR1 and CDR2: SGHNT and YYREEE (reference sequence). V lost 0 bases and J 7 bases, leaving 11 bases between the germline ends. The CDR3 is CASSLARGDNTIYF. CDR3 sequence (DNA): TGTGCCAGCAGCTTGGCTCGCGGGGACAACACCATATATTTT.